The clone carrying this TCR beta chain was found many times. The antigen is undetermined. The study, taken as a whole, reports: Tumor memory CD4+ T cell TCR gene usage clustered with blood and lymph node memory CD4+ cells and lymph node naive CD4+ cells. Greatest tumor Treg TCR overlap was with tumor naive CD4+ cells. The larger cohort examined one V-J beta rearrangement, not whole repertoires.

Cells sorted as Tregs were CD4+, CD25+ and CD127-/low. Semi-nested PCR with Nested Universal Primer A followed constant-region reverse priming of full-length variable regions. MiXCR was run by TCRdb on the 5' RACE reads, yielding one entry per CDR3 protein. The sample holds approximately 58,000 distinct CDR3 sequences, approximately 27% seen once. V dropped 6 bases and J dropped 8 bases, with 16 bases sitting between them. CDR3 length: 13 residues. Germline-derived CDR1 and CDR2 are LGHNA and YSLEER. What was sequenced was tumor-infiltrating Tregs sorted from the breast tumor. The chain links TRBV4-3 to TRBJ1-1; the D gene is possibly TRBD1 (5 bases). The sequence was collected from a female donor with breast cancer. CDR3 sequence reads: CASRETAGGEAFF. The CDR3 nucleotides read TGCGCCAGCAGGGAGACAGCCGGAGGGGAAGCTTTCTTT.